Shown below are 9 T cell receptor beta chains from a single sample sequenced in a study of shared clonotypes between healthy human individuals. TCRdb's copy holds only in-frame clones and misses some; the assay was immunoSEQ multiplex PCR. The sample records roughly 480,000 clones, 79% being singletons. Sequenced: PBMCs. These receptors all stem from a middle-aged woman in good health. Some clones in this sample may be carry-over from other donors' samples.

V gene TRBV12-5 combines with J gene TRBJ2-2; 9 bases are a match to TRBD2. The germline V gene has CDR1 LGHNT and CDR2 FRNRAP. CDR3 length equals 15 residues. The V and J ends lost 6 bases and 5 bases, in that order; junction bases with no gene match: 7. The CDR3 protein is CASGDSGRGTGELFF. The CDR3 bases are TGTGCTAGTGGGGATAGCGGGAGAGGGACCGGGGAGCTGTTTTTT.

This sequence joins TRBV7-8 and TRBJ2-1; 11 nucleotides agree with TRBD1. The CDR3 is 15 amino acids. CDR1 is SGHVS, CDR2 FQNEAQ, per germline. With V trimmed by 2 bases and J by 9 bases, 6 bases remained unmatched. The CDR3 region has the DNA TGTGCCAGCAGCTTACCGGGACAGGGGGTCCGTGAGCAGTTCTTC. Protein: CASSLPGQGVREQFF. Supplemented by reference TRBV7-8 and TRBJ2-1, the full variable domain reads GAGVSQSPRYKVAKRGQDVALRCDPISGHVSLFWYQQALGQGPEFLTYFQNEAQLDKSGLPSDRFFAERPEGSVSTLKIQRTQQEDSAVYLCASSLPGQGVREQFFGPGTRLTVL.

The rearrangement joins TRBV15 to TRBJ2-7; D is possibly TRBD1 or TRBD2 (5 bases each). Trimming took off 0 bases at V and 2 bases at J, with 14 bases between the two ends. The CDR3 contains 16 residues. Germline CDR1 is LNHNV and CDR2 is YYDKDF (reference sequence). The CDR3 protein is CATSRDRGRPPYEQYF. In nucleotides, the CDR3 is TGTGCCACCAGCAGAGATCGGGGCCGGCCTCCCTACGAGCAGTACTTC.

The chain uses TRBV29-1 and TRBJ2-3; D is undetermined. The CDR3 has 13 amino acids. Between the trimmed V and J ends, which lost 7 bases and 0 bases, there was a span of 11 bases. CDR1 and CDR2 (germline): SQVTM, ANQGSEA. CDR3 region: CSAVVGSTDTQYF. The CDR3 nucleotides are TGCAGCGCTGTGGTGGGTAGCACAGATACGCAGTATTTT.

This clone appeared a few times. V usage is TRBV5-1 and J usage is TRBJ1-2; D uncertain. V lost 1 base, J lost 4 bases, and 11 bases lay in between. Per germline, CDR1 SGHRS and CDR2 YFSETQ. The CDR3 extends over 14 amino acids. As DNA, the CDR3 is TGCGCCAGCAGCTTGACGGCGGAAAGCTATGGCTACACCTTC. Amino acid sequence: CASSLTAESYGYTF.

The rearrangement links TRBV6-5 to TRBJ1-3, with TRBD1 identical over 8 bases. Germline V gives CDR1 MNHEY, CDR2 SVGAGI. CDR3 length: 15 residues. The ends lost 7 bases at V and 2 bases at J; junction bases unmatched: 7. The CDR3 bases are TGTGCCAGCACCTCACCGGGACAGGCTGGAAACACCATATATTTT. It is translated as CASTSPGQAGNTIYF.

This clone has at least ten counts. This chain joins TRBV5-1 and TRBJ1-2; 9 bases are shared with TRBD1. After removal of 3 bases from V and 7 bases from J, the junction contained 13 bases not matched to a gene. CDR1 is SGHRS, CDR2 YFSETQ, per germline. The length of the CDR3 is 16 residues. The CDR3 region is CASSSNPGQGRGGYTF. The CDR3 nucleotides are TGCGCCAGCAGCTCCAACCCGGGACAGGGACGCGGTGGCTACACCTTC.

In DNA, the CDR3 is TGTGCCAGCAGAAATAGCGGGAGTAGTAATGAGCAGTTCTTC. Its protein product is CASRNSGSSNEQFF. The rearrangement links TRBV28 to TRBJ2-1; 9 bases agree with TRBD2. The trim removed 6 bases at V and 7 bases at J, leaving 7 bases unmatched. CDR1 and CDR2 from the germline V gene are MDHEN and SYDVKM. The CDR3 is 14 amino acids. Variable domain in full (rest from reference TRBV28 and TRBJ2-1): DVKVTQSSRYLVKRTGEKVFLECVQDMDHENMFWYRQDPGLGLRLIYFSYDVKMKEKGDIPEGYSVSREKKERFSLILESASTNQTSMYLCASRNSGSSNEQFFGPGTRLTVL.

This chain uses TRBV5-6 with TRBJ1-4; D is unresolved. This CDR3 has 15 amino acids. The germline V and J ends were trimmed by 3 bases and 7 bases, with 16 bases remaining between them. CDR1 is SGHDT and CDR2 is YYEEEE in the germline V gene. The CDR3 protein is CASSYQWAGSEKLFF. The CDR3, as DNA: TGTGCCAGCAGCTACCAGTGGGCGGGTAGTGAAAAACTGTTTTTT.